The present T cell receptor (beta chain) was sequenced within a study of T cell responses to AZD1222 COVID-19 vaccine. To note about this clone: Its antigen is not known.

General observations from the study: Every sample of the repertoires postdated the peak T cell response. Seropositivity was recorded at baseline in only 6 or 7 AZD1222 recipients. Possibly, clonal diversity was underestimated; donors were largely white British and included more females. Receipt of two AZD1222 doses was followed by a rise in Spike-specific TCR breadth and depth.

Using immunoSEQ multiplex PCR, the repertoire was profiled, and TCRdb retains in-frame clones only, with some absent. Of 100,000 or so clones listed, around 87% are singletons. The sequencing here drew on peripheral blood, taken 28 days after the second AZD1222 dose. The receptor comes from an adult who received the AZD1222 COVID-19 vaccine.

For the CDR3, the DNA is TGTGCCAGTAGTCCGACTCGGACAAGTCAGGGGCCCCAGCATTTT. Amino acid sequence: CASSPTRTSQGPQHF. This chain connects TRBV19 to TRBJ1-5; TRBD1 might be the D (5 bases). V was cut by 5 bases and J by 9 bases, with 20 bases left in between. Germline loops: CDR1 LNHDA, CDR2 SQIVND (reference sequence). The CDR3 loop spans 15 amino acids. The entire variable domain, with the rest obtained from reference TRBV19 and TRBJ1-5, is as follows: DGGITQSPKYLFRKEGQNVTLSCEQNLNHDAMYWYRQDPGQGLRLIYYSQIVNDFQKGDIAEGYSVSREKKESFPLTVTSAQKNPTAFYLCASSPTRTSQGPQHFGDGTRLSIL.